The 7 T cell receptor beta chains listed next were all sequenced from one sample in a study of OX40 agonist ivuxolimab in advanced cancers. Clones were read by immunoSEQ multiplex PCR, and TCRdb kept only the in-frame ones, dropping some. Here the sample spans approximately 74,000 clones, roughly 93% being singletons. The sequences come from CD4+ or CD8+ T cells sorted from blood, collected in a trial of the OX40 agonist ivuxolimab. The receptors stem from an adult with an advanced solid tumor such as melanoma, head and neck, liver or kidney cancer.

The J gene is TRBJ2-7, the V gene TRBV18; no definite D call. Per germline, CDR1 KGHSH and CDR2 LQKENI. V was pared by 3 bases and J by 4 bases, with 7 bases between. The CDR3 contains 12 residues. As DNA, the CDR3 is TGTGCCAGCTCACCGACTGTTTACGAGCAGTACTTC. Protein: CASSPTVYEQYF.

The J gene is TRBJ2-1, the V gene TRBV18; 10 bases are a match to TRBD2. V gave up 4 bases and J gave up 3 bases; unmatched junction bases: 0. The germline CDR1 and CDR2 sequences are KGHSH and LQKENI. The CDR3 is 14 residues long. The CDR3 nucleotides are TGTGCCAGCTCACGGACTAGCGGCTACAATGAGCAGTTCTTC. This gives the protein CASSRTSGYNEQFF. The whole variable domain, filled in from reference TRBV18 and TRBJ2-1, reads NAGVMQNPRHLVRRRGQEARLRCSPMKGHSHVYWYRQLPEEGLKFMVYLQKENIIDESGMPKERFSAEFPKEGPSILRIQQVVRGDSAAYFCASSRTSGYNEQFFGPGTRLTVL.

This CDR3 is CASSPPGRGTGELFF. CDR3 DNA sequence: TGTGCCAGCAGCCCCCCGGGCAGGGGGACCGGGGAGCTGTTTTTT. The chain has TRBV28 and TRBJ2-2, with TRBD1 matching 7 bases. Losses at the gene ends were 6 bases for V and 5 bases for J; bases not matched to a gene: 9. Looked up from germline, CDR1 is MDHEN and CDR2 is SYDVKM. The CDR3 spans 15 residues.

This sequence joins TRBV6-5 and TRBJ1-2; 7 bases are a match to TRBD1. V trimming: 2 bases; J trimming: 2 bases; junction bases outside the gene matches: 5. From germline, CDR1 is MNHEY and CDR2 SVGAGI. CDR3 length: 15 amino acids. The CDR3 region is CASSYDREMNYGYTF. DNA for the CDR3: TGTGCCAGCAGTTACGACAGGGAGATGAACTATGGCTACACCTTC.

This chain links TRBV19 with TRBJ2-5, with 11 bases matching TRBD2. This CDR3 has 15 residues. V shed 5 bases and J 1 base; nucleotides not matched to a gene: 3. CDR1 and CDR2 from the germline V gene are LNHDA and SQIVND (reference sequence). In DNA, the CDR3 is TGTGCCAGTAGTGGACTAGCGGGCCTCCAAGAGACCCAGTACTTC. Amino acids: CASSGLAGLQETQYF.

The chain uses TRBV9 and TRBJ1-3; no clear D. Trimming took 4 bases from V and 2 from J, leaving 16 bases between them. This CDR3 is built from 16 residues. Germline assignment: CDR1 SGDLS and CDR2 YYNGEE. The CDR3 loop reads CASSPLEGLAGNTIYF. The CDR3 nucleotides are TGTGCCAGCAGCCCCTTGGAGGGTCTGGCTGGAAACACCATATATTTT.

V usage is TRBV5-4 and J usage is TRBJ2-3, with D perhaps TRBD2 (5 bases). There are 15 residues in the CDR3. CDR1 SGHNT and CDR2 YYREEE come from the germline V gene (reference sequence). Trimming stripped 0 bases from V and 3 bases from J, with 11 bases between. CDR3 nucleotide sequence: TGTGCCAGCAGCTTGGGAGGGCTGGGGACAGATACGCAGTATTTT. As protein: CASSLGGLGTDTQYF. The full variable domain, rest sourced from reference TRBV5-4 and TRBJ2-3, is ETGVTQSPTHLIKTRGQQVTLRCSSQSGHNTVSWYQQALGQGPQFIFQYYREEENGRGNFPPRFSGLQFPNYSSELNVNALELDDSALYLCASSLGGLGTDTQYFGPGTRLTVL.